The 24 T cell receptor beta chains below were found in one sample sequenced in a study of blood T cell repertoires in COVID-19. Using immunoSEQ multiplex PCR, the repertoire was profiled, and TCRdb retains in-frame clones only, with some absent. Of around 130,000 clones listed, around 83% are singletons. Source material: peripheral blood. Receptor source: a man aged 25 to 45 with COVID-19, enrolled during active disease.

This clone came up a few times. This chain joins TRBV10-2 and TRBJ2-7, with D perhaps TRBD2 (6 bases). Germline CDR1 WSHSY, CDR2 SAAADI. V was trimmed by 2 bases and J by 5 bases, leaving 10 bases between them. There are 13 residues in the CDR3. DNA of the CDR3: TGCGCCAGCAGTGAGCAGCGGGTCCACGAGCAGTACTTC. This encodes CASSEQRVHEQYF.

The chain carries TRBV27 and TRBJ1-1; 12 nucleotides agree with TRBD1. The trim removed 6 bases at V and 11 bases at J, leaving 7 bases unmatched. This CDR3 has 13 residues. Germline lookup yields CDR1 MNHEY and CDR2 SMNVEV (reference sequence). The CDR3 DNA is TGTGCCAGCAGCCTGGGACAGGGGGCGCAGGCTTTCTTT. Translating gives CASSLGQGAQAFF.

This chain uses TRBV4-2 with TRBJ2-1; perhaps TRBD2 as D (6 bases). Germline V lookup: CDR1 LGHNA, CDR2 YNFKEQ. The V and J ends lost 5 bases and 6 bases respectively, with 11 bases between them. The CDR3 length is 13 residues. Written as DNA, the CDR3 is TGTGCCAGCAGCTTTGGGGGGAGCAATGAGCAGTTCTTC. It encodes CASSFGGSNEQFF.

This clone was seen a single time. The rearrangement links TRBV3-1 (or the pseudogene TRBV3-2) to TRBJ1-2; D might be TRBD1 (6 bases). This CDR3 spans 15 amino acids. V lost 1 base and J 5 bases, leaving 14 bases between the germline ends. Germline V gene lookup returns CDR1 LGHDT and CDR2 YNNKEL (reference sequence). DNA of the CDR3: TGTGCCAGCAGCCAAGTTATTGCAGGGGTTTATGGCTACACCTTC. Amino acids: CASSQVIAGVYGYTF.

This clone was picked up one time. The rearrangement uses TRBV11-2 and TRBJ2-5, with TRBD1 identical over 7 bases. Germline V gene data show CDR1 as SGHAT and CDR2 as FQNNGV. V was clipped by 8 bases and J by 1 base; unmatched bases: 7. CDR3 length: 14 amino acids. CDR3: CASGLGTAQETQYF. The CDR3 DNA reads TGTGCCAGCGGACTCGGGACAGCCCAAGAGACCCAGTACTTC.

The rearrangement links TRBV4-1 to TRBJ2-7; 9 bases are a match to TRBD2. V dropped 1 base and J dropped 2; count of bases not matched to a gene: 0. The CDR3 runs to 14 residues. CDR1 is MGHRA, CDR2 YSYEKL, per germline. This CDR3 reads CASSQVAGAYEQYF. The CDR3 DNA reads as TGCGCCAGCAGCCAAGTAGCGGGGGCCTACGAGCAGTACTTC.

V is TRBV28 and J is TRBJ2-3; possibly TRBD2 for D (5 bases). V shed 6 bases and J shed 5 bases, with 21 bases lying between them. Germline values: CDR1 MDHEN, CDR2 SYDVKM. CDR3 length equals 16 residues. The CDR3 loop is CASRRASAGVRDTQYF. Written as DNA, the CDR3 is TGTGCCAGCAGGCGGGCTTCGGCCGGAGTTCGAGATACGCAGTATTTT. Full variable domain (missing parts from reference TRBV28 and TRBJ2-3): DVKVTQSSRYLVKRTGEKVFLECVQDMDHENMFWYRQDPGLGLRLIYFSYDVKMKEKGDIPEGYSVSREKKERFSLILESASTNQTSMYLCASRRASAGVRDTQYFGPGTRLTVL.

The chain carries TRBV7-9 and TRBJ2-5, with D maybe TRBD1 (6 bases). Looked up from germline, CDR1 is SEHNR and CDR2 is FQNEAQ (reference sequence). The CDR3 totals 14 residues. V was pared by 1 base and J by 2 bases, with 8 bases between. The CDR3 nucleotides are TGTGCCAGCAGCTTAGGGACAGTACAAGAGACCCAGTACTTC. This encodes CASSLGTVQETQYF.

V usage is TRBV20-1 and J usage is TRBJ1-5; D remains unclear. This CDR3 is 12 amino acids long. V shed 3 bases and J shed 4 bases, with 7 bases lying between them. Germline V gene lookup returns CDR1 DFQATT and CDR2 SNEGSKA (reference sequence). CDR3 loop: CSASHSNQPQHF. CDR3 nucleotide sequence: TGCAGTGCTAGTCATTCAAATCAGCCCCAGCATTTT.

The V and J genes are TRBV5-6 and TRBJ2-7; D is possibly TRBD1 (5 bases). This CDR3 is built from 15 residues. The V and J ends lost 3 bases and 2 bases respectively, with 15 bases between them. Germline CDR1 reads SGHDT; CDR2 reads YYEEEE. The CDR3 region has the DNA TGTGCCAGCAGCTCAGAGAGACAGCCTCCCTACGAGCAGTACTTC. Translation gives CASSSERQPPYEQYF.

The chain couples TRBV28 to TRBJ1-6; TRBD1 might be the D (5 bases). V was clipped by 6 bases and J by 4 bases, with 19 bases between them. From germline, CDR1 is MDHEN and CDR2 SYDVKM. This CDR3 is 17 amino acids long. The CDR3 nucleotides are TGTGCCAGCAGGCCCCTCAGGGCAACCCTTTATAATTCACCCCTCCACTTT. This sequence encodes CASRPLRATLYNSPLHF.

This rearrangement joins TRBV27 to TRBJ2-5; TRBD2 might be the D (5 bases). This CDR3 comprises 13 residues. The V gene lost 3 bases and the J gene lost 5 bases, with 10 bases spanning the gap. The germline V gene has CDR1 MNHEY and CDR2 SMNVEV (reference sequence). The CDR3 nucleotides read TGTGCCAGCAGTTTGAGGGTCCCCGAGACCCAGTACTTC. Its protein is CASSLRVPETQYF.

The genes are TRBV25-1 and TRBJ1-2, with 10 bases lining up with TRBD1. The V gene end was trimmed by 6 bases and the J gene end by 7 bases; junction bases not matched to a gene: 11. The V gene's germline CDR1 is MGHDK and CDR2 SYGVNS. CDR3 length: 15 residues. In DNA form, the CDR3 reads TGTGCCAGCAGCCGCCAAGGACAGGGGGTAGGTGGCTACACCTTC. As protein: CASSRQGQGVGGYTF.

The chain recombines TRBV7-2 with TRBJ2-7, with a possible D match to TRBD2 (5 bases). This CDR3 region has 13 residues. The germline CDR1 and CDR2 sequences are SGHTA and FQGNSA. The V end was cut by 7 bases, the J end by 0 bases, with 10 bases between. This CDR3 is CASKTRSSYEQYF. The CDR3 DNA reads TGTGCCAGCAAAACTAGGAGCTCCTACGAGCAGTACTTC. Together with reference TRBV7-2 and TRBJ2-7, the CDR3 gives the full variable domain: GAGVSQSPSNKVTEKGKDVELRCDPISGHTALYWYRQSLGQGLEFLIYFQGNSAPDKSGLPSDRFSAERTGGSVSTLTIQRTQQEDSAVYLCASKTRSSYEQYFGPGTRLTVT.

The chain uses TRBV9 and TRBJ2-7, with TRBD2 as a possible D gene (5 bases). The CDR3 spans 15 residues. CDR1 and CDR2 (germline): SGDLS, YYNGEE. Deletions cut 0 bases from V and 5 bases from J, with 15 bases between. The DNA of the CDR3 is TGTGCCAGCAGCGTAGATCTGGGAGCCTCGGACGAGCAGTACTTC. Its translation is CASSVDLGASDEQYF.

This rearrangement joins TRBV2 to TRBJ2-3; 15 bases map to TRBD2. Germline CDR1 SNHLY, CDR2 FYNNEI. Trimming took 4 bases from V and 8 from J; bases not matched to a gene: 7. The length of the CDR3 is 16 residues. CDR3 loop: CASSALGLAGGSTQYF. The CDR3 nucleotides read TGTGCCAGCAGTGCTCTAGGACTAGCGGGAGGGAGTACGCAGTATTTT.

This sequence joins TRBV2 and TRBJ2-2; 7 bases are shared with TRBD1. The length of the CDR3 is 16 residues. With 10 bases clipped from V and 2 bases from J, the junction kept 13 bases outside the gene matches. From germline, CDR1 is SNHLY and CDR2 FYNNEI. CDR3 DNA: TGTGCCATACCAAAGAACGGACAGGACAACACCGGGGAGCTGTTTTTT. Its translation: CAIPKNGQDNTGELFF.

The genes are TRBV28 and TRBJ1-6; no definite D call. V lost 6 bases to trimming and J lost 15 bases, with 15 bases between them. The CDR3 spans 12 residues. Germline CDR1 MDHEN, CDR2 SYDVKM. The CDR3, as DNA: TGTGCCAGCAGACCGGGGAATTTGGGCCTCCACTTT. It encodes CASRPGNLGLHF.

The chain combines TRBV28 with TRBJ2-4, with 11 nucleotides matching TRBD1. With V trimmed by 5 bases and J by 4 bases, 10 bases remained unmatched. The CDR3 has 17 residues. Looked up from germline, CDR1 is MDHEN and CDR2 is SYDVKM. CDR3: CASSQRTGGGIKNIQYF. The CDR3 DNA is TGTGCCAGCAGTCAACGGACAGGGGGCGGTATTAAAAACATTCAGTACTTC. Based on the CDR3 plus reference TRBV28 and TRBJ2-4, the full variable domain is DVKVTQSSRYLVKRTGEKVFLECVQDMDHENMFWYRQDPGLGLRLIYFSYDVKMKEKGDIPEGYSVSREKKERFSLILESASTNQTSMYLCASSQRTGGGIKNIQYFGAGTRLSVL.

The chain recombines TRBV5-1 with TRBJ2-2, with 8 bases matching TRBD2. Per germline, CDR1 SGHRS and CDR2 YFSETQ. This CDR3 contains 18 residues. The ends lost 2 bases at V and 4 bases at J; junction bases unmatched: 13. DNA of the CDR3: TGCGCCAGCAGCTTAGGGCCCCCGGCGGGAGGAGGCACCGGGGAGCTGTTTTTT. It is translated as CASSLGPPAGGGTGELFF.

This chain connects TRBV2 to TRBJ1-1; possibly TRBD1 for D (5 bases). Trimming removed 6 bases from V and 1 base from J, with 6 bases in between. Germline V gene data show CDR1 as SNHLY and CDR2 as FYNNEI. The CDR3 extends over 12 amino acids. In nucleotides, the CDR3 is TGTGCCAGCAGAGGGGAGAACACTGAAGCTTTCTTT. This gives the protein CASRGENTEAFF.

The genes are TRBV9 and TRBJ2-5, with TRBD1 matching 7 bases. CDR1 is SGDLS, CDR2 YYNGEE, per germline. The V gene end was trimmed by 3 bases and the J gene end by 1 base; junction bases not matched to a gene: 6. This CDR3 is 15 amino acids long. CDR3 in amino acids: CASSEEGGSQETQYF. In DNA form, the CDR3 reads TGTGCCAGCAGCGAAGAAGGGGGCTCCCAAGAGACCCAGTACTTC.

The gene calls are TRBV28 and TRBJ1-4, with 11 bases lining up with TRBD1. The CDR3 sequence is 14 residues long. The V and J ends lost 4 bases and 10 bases, in that order; junction bases with no gene match: 5. The germline gives CDR1 MDHEN, CDR2 SYDVKM. CDR3 in amino acids: CASSSGQGVGKLFF. The CDR3 coding sequence is TGTGCCAGCAGTTCGGGACAGGGGGTCGGAAAACTGTTTTTT.

The gene calls are TRBV2 and TRBJ1-5; D gene uncertain. Trimming stripped 8 bases from V and 0 bases from J, with 8 bases between. Per germline, CDR1 SNHLY and CDR2 FYNNEI. This CDR3 region has 13 residues. For the CDR3, the DNA is TGTGCCAGCGCGAGACTTAGCAATCAGCCCCAGCATTTT. It is translated as CASARLSNQPQHF.